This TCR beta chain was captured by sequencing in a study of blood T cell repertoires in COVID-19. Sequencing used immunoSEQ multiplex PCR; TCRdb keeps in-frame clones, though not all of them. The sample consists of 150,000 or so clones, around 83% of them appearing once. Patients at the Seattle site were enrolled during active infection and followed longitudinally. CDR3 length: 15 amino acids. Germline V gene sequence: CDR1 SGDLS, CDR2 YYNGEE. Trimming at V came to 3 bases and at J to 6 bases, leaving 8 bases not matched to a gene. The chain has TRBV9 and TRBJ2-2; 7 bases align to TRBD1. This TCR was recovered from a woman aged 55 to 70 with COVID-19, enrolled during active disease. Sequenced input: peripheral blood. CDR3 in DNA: TGTGCCAGCAGCGGCGACAGGGTCCTAGCCGGGGAGCTGTTTTTT. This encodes CASSGDRVLAGELFF.